These 21 T cell receptor beta chains were all obtained from the same sample, sequenced in a study of beta chain features in type 1 diabetes. Since all of the isolated RNA was reverse transcribed, expressed TCRB transcripts were what got sequenced. Profiled with immunoSEQ multiplex PCR; TCRdb holds only in-frame clones, not every one. The repertoire has around 170,000 clones, about 9.8% of them found once; the top ten carry 2.3%. Sequenced sample: central memory CD4+ T cells from blood. All receptors derive from a woman younger than 35 in good health.

This clone has more than one count but fewer than ten. This chain joins TRBV5-6 and TRBJ1-4; D perhaps matches TRBD1 (6 bases). The CDR3 extends over 13 amino acids. Germline V lookup: CDR1 SGHDT, CDR2 YYEEEE. The V and J ends lost 0 bases and 7 bases respectively, with 7 bases between them. CDR3 DNA sequence: TGTGCCAGCAGCTTGGACAGGGTTGAAAAACTGTTTTTT. Protein sequence: CASSLDRVEKLFF.

There are a few counts of this clone. The V and J genes are TRBV14 and TRBJ1-2; 8 bases agree with TRBD1. The CDR3 spans 13 residues. Unmatched junction bases numbered 4, after V lost 3 bases and J lost 7 bases. Germline CDR1 reads SGHDN; CDR2 reads FVKESK. The CDR3 reads CASSQRQGTGYTF. CDR3 nucleotide sequence: TGTGCCAGCAGCCAGAGACAGGGGACTGGCTACACCTTC.

The V call is TRBV14, the J call TRBJ2-1, with 11 bases aligning to TRBD2. With 4 bases clipped from V and 0 bases from J, the junction kept 8 bases outside the gene matches. CDR3 length: 18 residues. CDR1 is SGHDN and CDR2 is FVKESK in the germline V gene. CDR3 in amino acids: CASSPYRLAGSSYNEQFF. CDR3 sequence (DNA): TGTGCCAGCAGCCCTTATCGACTAGCGGGGAGCTCCTACAATGAGCAGTTCTTC.

This clone was seen ten or more times. This chain joins TRBV19 and TRBJ2-6; D may be TRBD1 (6 bases). Trimming cost V 3 bases and J 4 bases, with 10 bases left between them. The CDR3 has 15 amino acids. CDR1 is LNHDA, CDR2 SQIVND, per germline (reference sequence). The DNA for the CDR3 is TGTGCCAGTAGTATCACAGGGATAGGGGCCAACGTCCTGACTTTC. Protein product: CASSITGIGANVLTF.

The chain employs TRBV6-6 and TRBJ1-1; D perhaps matches TRBD1 (5 bases). V was pared by 2 bases and J by 6 bases, with 16 bases between. Germline V lookup: CDR1 MNHNY, CDR2 SVGAGI (reference sequence). The CDR3 covers 15 residues. The CDR3 DNA reads TGTGCCAGCAGTTACCCCGGGACGCGGGGGGCTGAAGCTTTCTTT. Its translation: CASSYPGTRGAEAFF.

This clone appeared a few times. The V gene is TRBV6-1, the J gene TRBJ2-3, with TRBD2 identical over 8 bases. This CDR3 contains 15 residues. The V gene's germline CDR1 is MNHNS and CDR2 SASEGT. V trimming: 5 bases; J trimming: 4 bases; junction bases outside the gene matches: 8. CDR3 sequence: CASSSAGLGADTQYF. CDR3 nucleotide sequence: TGTGCCAGCAGTTCCGCGGGACTAGGGGCAGATACGCAGTATTTT.

The chain has TRBV5-6 and TRBJ1-6, with 8 nucleotides matching TRBD1. The J segment lost 7 bases and the V segment lost 0 bases, leaving 6 bases of the junction unmatched. Germline CDR1 and CDR2: SGHDT and YYEEEE. The CDR3 totals 16 residues. The CDR3 loop reads CASSLVRQGANSPLHF. CDR3 coding DNA: TGTGCCAGCAGCTTGGTGAGGCAGGGGGCAAATTCACCCCTCCACTTT.

V is TRBV12-5 and J is TRBJ1-2; weak D call: TRBD1 (6 bases). In germline, CDR1 is LGHNT, CDR2 FRNRAP. This CDR3 has 12 residues. With 4 bases removed from V and 8 bases from J, the gap between germline ends came to 11 bases. The CDR3 nucleotides are TGTGCTAGTGGTTACTCAGGGGCGGGCTACACCTTC. Amino acid sequence: CASGYSGAGYTF.

This clone was seen more than once but under ten times. The V and J genes are TRBV30 and TRBJ1-3; 7 bases line up with TRBD1. In germline, CDR1 is GTSNPN, CDR2 SVGIG (reference sequence). The V gene end was trimmed by 3 bases and the J gene end by 2 bases; junction bases not matched to a gene: 7. The CDR3 length is 15 residues. The CDR3 reads CAWRAQGRPGNTIYF. The CDR3 nucleotides are TGTGCCTGGAGAGCACAGGGGAGGCCTGGAAACACCATATATTTT.

This chain links TRBV19 with TRBJ2-2; TRBD1 might be the D (6 bases). The CDR3 covers 16 residues. Trimming shortened V by 6 bases and J by 3 bases, and 17 bases separated the two germline ends. Germline V CDR1 and CDR2: LNHDA, SQIVND (reference sequence). The CDR3, as DNA: TGTGCCAGTAGGAGCTCGTGGGGGCAGGACACCGGGGAGCTGTTTTTT. Its translation is CASRSSWGQDTGELFF.

The chain joins TRBV25-1 to TRBJ2-7; TRBD1 might be the D (6 bases). Germline CDR1 reads MGHDK; CDR2 reads SYGVNS. CDR3 length: 13 residues. V gave up 5 bases and J gave up 2 bases, with 10 bases separating them. The CDR3 sequence: CASSQDRAYEQYF. CDR3 sequence (DNA): TGTGCCAGCAGTCAGGACAGAGCCTACGAGCAGTACTTC.

CDR3 bases: TGTGCCAGCAGCTTAGAAGGCGGGAGCTCCTACAATGAGCAGTTCTTC. Amino acids: CASSLEGGSSYNEQFF. The V call is TRBV11-3, the J call TRBJ2-1; TRBD2 matches at 7 bases. V gave up 0 bases and J gave up 0 bases; unmatched junction bases: 2. CDR1 is SGHNT and CDR2 is YENEEA in the germline V gene. CDR3 length: 16 amino acids.

The chain uses TRBV2 and TRBJ1-4; tentative D call: TRBD1 (5 bases). The CDR3 is 15 residues long. The ends were cut back, 6 bases at V and 3 bases at J, with 14 bases in the middle. Germline CDR1 reads SNHLY; CDR2 reads FYNNEI. The CDR3 sequence is CASRPRRGSNEKLFF. CDR3 in DNA: TGTGCCAGCAGGCCAAGGAGGGGTTCTAATGAAAAACTGTTTTTT.

This clone was counted a few times. V usage is TRBV2 and J usage is TRBJ2-4, with 7 bases fitting TRBD1. V shed 6 bases and J 0 bases; nucleotides not matched to a gene: 8. Germline V gene sequence: CDR1 SNHLY, CDR2 FYNNEI. This CDR3 comprises 16 residues. The CDR3 is CASRRGTARAKNIQYF. The CDR3 DNA reads as TGTGCCAGCAGGAGGGGGACAGCCAGAGCCAAAAACATTCAGTACTTC.

This clone occurred a few times. One junction end does not reproduce the germline sequence, and a read error may be involved. The chain carries TRBV13 and TRBJ2-3; unclear D gene. Germline values: CDR1 PRHDT, CDR2 FYEKMQ (reference sequence). The CDR3 contains 12 residues. CDR3 sequence (DNA): TGTGCCAGCAGCTTAGGACGAGCGTACCGTCATTTT. This sequence encodes CASSLGRAYRHF.

This clone showed up just a few times. The chain combines TRBV7-2 with TRBJ1-1; 9 nucleotides match TRBD1. This CDR3 is 14 amino acids long. The ends lost 6 bases at V and 5 bases at J; junction bases unmatched: 7. Germline CDR1 reads SGHTA; CDR2 reads FQGNSA. CDR3 in DNA: TGTGCCAGCAGGGGGACAGGGCGTGTTACTGAAGCTTTCTTT. Amino acid sequence: CASRGTGRVTEAFF.

This clone showed up many times. This chain joins TRBV11-2 and TRBJ2-3; 8 nucleotides line up with TRBD2. V trimming: 4 bases; J trimming: 5 bases; junction bases outside the gene matches: 8. This CDR3 has 15 amino acids. Germline loops: CDR1 SGHAT, CDR2 FQNNGV. The CDR3 sequence is CASSWTSGGRDTQYF. The CDR3 nucleotides read TGTGCCAGCAGCTGGACCAGCGGGGGTAGAGATACGCAGTATTTT.

V gene TRBV11-2 combines with J gene TRBJ1-6; no firm D call. V was shortened by 6 bases and J by 9 bases, with 15 bases between the two germline ends. There are 14 residues in the CDR3. CDR1 and CDR2 from the germline V gene are SGHAT and FQNNGV. CDR3 loop: CASSVWSEGSPLHF. CDR3 nucleotides: TGTGCCAGCAGTGTCTGGTCCGAGGGTTCACCCCTCCACTTT.

The rearrangement links TRBV19 to TRBJ2-2; D may be TRBD1 (5 bases). V dropped 3 bases and J dropped 5 bases, with 10 bases sitting between them. The germline gives CDR1 LNHDA, CDR2 SQIVND (reference sequence). CDR3 length: 14 residues. The CDR3 DNA sequence: TGTGCCAGTAGTATGACAGAATTTACCGGGGAGCTGTTTTTT. The encoded protein is CASSMTEFTGELFF.

The chain links TRBV7-9 to TRBJ1-2; no reliable D call. CDR1 and CDR2 (germline): SEHNR, FQNEAQ (reference sequence). Trimming left V 3 bases short and J 6 bases short, with 14 bases between. The length of the CDR3 is 14 residues. The CDR3 is CASSFQTEGDGYTF. CDR3 DNA: TGTGCCAGCAGCTTCCAGACCGAGGGCGATGGCTACACCTTC.

The rearrangement joins TRBV6-1 to TRBJ2-1, with D uncertain. This CDR3 contains 15 residues. The V gene lost 6 bases and the J gene lost 7 bases, with 19 bases spanning the gap. Germline-derived CDR1 and CDR2 are MNHNS and SASEGT. In nucleotides, the CDR3 is TGTGCCAGCAGGTCTGACCTAGAATATAGGAATGAGCAGTTCTTC. Protein: CASRSDLEYRNEQFF.